Below, 6 T cell receptor beta chains from the same sample are listed, as sequenced in a study of tumor-infiltrating lymphocytes in primary liver carcinoma. The template, approximately 500 ng total RNA, yielded TCR beta cDNA made with a constant-region primer. ARM-PCR, slightly modified, supplied the TCR beta libraries through three nested multiplex PCR rounds. The opening two PCR rounds, around 11 cycles each, paired TRBV1-TRBV30 forward primers with a C-beta reverse primer. TCRdb reprocessed the multiplex PCR reads via MiXCR and lists one record per CDR3 protein. The repertoire holds 150,000 to 200,000 distinct CDR3 sequences, with 85% as singletons. Scientists recovered RNA and DNA together from around 20-30 mg of unsorted bulk tissue. The sample was tumor tissue from primary liver carcinoma. The receptor source for this set is a man aged 40-49 years with primary liver carcinoma and hepatitis B virus infection.

V is TRBV12-3 or TRBV12-4 and J is TRBJ2-1; TRBD1 might be the D (5 bases). The CDR3 covers 11 residues. V gave up 5 bases and J gave up 14 bases, with 13 bases separating them. The CDR3 DNA follows: TGTGCCAGCAGTGCAGGGATACGGAAGTTCTTC. Protein sequence: CASSAGIRKFF.

As for this clonotype: This may be a read error, as it is one base from a much larger clone. The chain couples TRBV28 to TRBJ2-3; D remains unclear. CDR3 size: 14 residues. Germline V gene sequence: CDR1 MDHEN, CDR2 SYDVKM. Trimming pared 9 bases from V and 6 bases from J, leaving 19 bases between. CDR3 in amino acids: CARSIPSRPDTQYF. The CDR3 nucleotides are TGTGCCAGAAGCATCCCCAGCAGGCCGGATACGCAGTATTTT.

As for this clonotype: The germline gene is not matched at one end of the junction; a read error may be the cause. V and J are TRBV6-6 and TRBJ1-1; 8 bases agree with TRBD1. The CDR3 is 13 residues long. Looked up from germline, CDR1 is MNHNY and CDR2 is SVGAGI (reference sequence). This chain's CDR3 is CASSTGGITEAFF. CDR3 coding DNA: TGTGCCAGTAGCACAGGGGGGATTACTGAAGCTTTCTTC.

The V and J genes are TRBV27 and TRBJ2-1; 9 positions match TRBD2. This CDR3 comprises 16 residues. CDR1 is MNHEY, CDR2 SMNVEV, per germline (reference sequence). V gave up 4 bases and J gave up 0 bases; unmatched junction bases: 4. CDR3: CASSSTSGSSYNEQFF. CDR3 sequence (DNA): TGTGCCAGCAGTTCGACTAGCGGTAGCTCCTACAATGAGCAGTTCTTC.

The genes are TRBV29-1 and TRBJ2-7, with a tentative D call TRBD1 (6 bases). TRBJ2-1 matches the DNA end more closely, so the J call is doubtful. Germline CDR1 SQVTM, CDR2 ANQGSEA. The CDR3 is 11 amino acids. The CDR3 sequence: CSFLWGHEQFF. CDR3 in DNA: TGCAGCTTCCTATGGGGGCACGAACAGTTCTTC.

In regard to this clonotype: The CDR3 carries no conserved terminal phenylalanine or tryptophan, so it likely arises from a read error. The V and J genes are TRBV6-2 or TRBV6-3 and TRBJ2-1; TRBD2 aligns across 14 bases. With 6 bases clipped from V and 6 bases from J, the junction kept 7 bases outside the gene matches. The CDR3 extends over 16 amino acids. Germline V gene sequence: CDR1 MNHEY, CDR2 SVGEGT. DNA of the CDR3: TGTGCCAGCAGGCCCAGGACTAGCGGGAGGACCAATGAGCAGTTCTTA. It encodes CASRPRTSGRTNEQFL.